The clone carrying this T cell receptor (beta chain) has ten or more counts. The target antigen is unknown. The CDR3 sequence is 15 residues long. The germline V gene encodes CDR1 MNHEY and CDR2 SVGEGT. After removal of 4 bases from V and 4 bases from J, the junction contained 7 bases not matched to a gene. TCRdb ran MiXCR on the PCR reads and lists one entry per CDR3 protein. The sample has 300,000 to 400,000 distinct CDR3 sequences; about a fifth are singletons. The record originates from a study of molecular identifiers for immune sequencing clone quantification. Study-wide results and limits: In naive cells, clones above 20 RNA copies held under 1% of molecules, whereas in effector cells they held over 97%.

Naive CD8 library inputs spanned roughly 17,000 to 1,100,000 sorted cells and 10%, 30% or 50% RNA. The TCR comes from a human donor in good health. Some libraries in this study had Jurkat cell RNA spiked in. Sequenced material: naive CD8+ T cells from blood, with Jurkat cell RNA spiked in. Subset denoted: FACS-sorted CD8+CD4-CCR7+CD45RA+ naive T cells. This chain joins TRBV6-2 or TRBV6-3 and TRBJ1-2, with TRBD1 matching 9 bases. This CDR3 reads CASSWLQGAGYGYTF. For the CDR3, the DNA is TGTGCCAGCAGTTGGCTACAGGGGGCAGGCTATGGCTACACCTTC.